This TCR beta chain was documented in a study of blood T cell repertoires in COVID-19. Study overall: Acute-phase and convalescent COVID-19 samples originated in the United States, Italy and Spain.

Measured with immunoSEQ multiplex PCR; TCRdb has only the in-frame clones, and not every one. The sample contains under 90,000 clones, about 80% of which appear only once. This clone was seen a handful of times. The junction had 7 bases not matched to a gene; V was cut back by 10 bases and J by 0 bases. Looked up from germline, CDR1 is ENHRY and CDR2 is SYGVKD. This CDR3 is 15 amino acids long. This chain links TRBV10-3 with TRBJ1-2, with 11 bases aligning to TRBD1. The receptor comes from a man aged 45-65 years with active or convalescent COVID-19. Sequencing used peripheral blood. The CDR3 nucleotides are TGTGCCAGCAGGGGACAGGGGGAGGCTAACTATGGCTACACCTTC. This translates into CASRGQGEANYGYTF.